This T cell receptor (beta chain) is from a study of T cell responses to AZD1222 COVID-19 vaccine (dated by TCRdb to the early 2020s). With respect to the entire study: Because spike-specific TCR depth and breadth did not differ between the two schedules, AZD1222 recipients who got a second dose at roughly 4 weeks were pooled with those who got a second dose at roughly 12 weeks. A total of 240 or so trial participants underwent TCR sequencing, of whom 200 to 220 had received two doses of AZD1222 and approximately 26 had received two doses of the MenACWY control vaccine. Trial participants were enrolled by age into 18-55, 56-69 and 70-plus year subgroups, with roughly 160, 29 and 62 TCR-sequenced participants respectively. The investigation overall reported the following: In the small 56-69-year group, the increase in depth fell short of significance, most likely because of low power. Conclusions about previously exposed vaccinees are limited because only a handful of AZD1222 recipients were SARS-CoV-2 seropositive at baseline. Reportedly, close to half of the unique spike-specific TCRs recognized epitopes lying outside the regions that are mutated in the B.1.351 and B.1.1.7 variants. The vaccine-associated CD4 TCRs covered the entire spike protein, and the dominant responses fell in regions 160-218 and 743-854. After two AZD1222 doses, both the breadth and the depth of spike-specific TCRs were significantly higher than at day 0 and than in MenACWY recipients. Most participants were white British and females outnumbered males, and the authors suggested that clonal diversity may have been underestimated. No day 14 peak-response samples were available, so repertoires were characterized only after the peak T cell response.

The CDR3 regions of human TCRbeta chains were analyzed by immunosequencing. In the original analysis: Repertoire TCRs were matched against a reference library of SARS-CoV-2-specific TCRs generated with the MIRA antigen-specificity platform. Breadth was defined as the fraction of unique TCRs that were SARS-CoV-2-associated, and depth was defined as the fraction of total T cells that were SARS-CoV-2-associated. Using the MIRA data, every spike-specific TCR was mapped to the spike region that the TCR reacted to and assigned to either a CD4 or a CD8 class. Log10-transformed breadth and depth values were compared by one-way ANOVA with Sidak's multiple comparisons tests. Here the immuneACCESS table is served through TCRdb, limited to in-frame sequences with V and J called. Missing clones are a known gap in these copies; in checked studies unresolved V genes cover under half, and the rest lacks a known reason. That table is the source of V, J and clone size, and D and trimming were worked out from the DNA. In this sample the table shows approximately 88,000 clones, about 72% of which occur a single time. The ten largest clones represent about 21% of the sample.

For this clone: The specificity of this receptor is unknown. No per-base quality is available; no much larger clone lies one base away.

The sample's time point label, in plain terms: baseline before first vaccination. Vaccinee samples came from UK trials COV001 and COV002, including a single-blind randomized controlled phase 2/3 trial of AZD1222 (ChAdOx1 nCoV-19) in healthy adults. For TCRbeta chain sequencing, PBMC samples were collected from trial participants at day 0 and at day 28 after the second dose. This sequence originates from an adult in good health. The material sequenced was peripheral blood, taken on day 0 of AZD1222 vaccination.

The CDR3 region reads CASSSGQGSYEQYF. The DNA sequence follows: TGTGCCAGCAGCTCAGGACAGGGGAGCTACGAGCAGTACTTC. The rearrangement joined TRBV9 to TRBJ2-7; 9 junctional bases match TRBD1. The germline V gene provides CDR1 SGDLS and CDR2 YYNGEE. V ends up 4 bases short and J 3 bases short, with an unmatched junction base count of 5. The CDR3 spans 14 residues, from the cysteine through the phenylalanine. The entry retains the CDR3 DNA only, 42 bases that are in frame from base 1.